Listed here are 31 T cell receptor beta chains from one sample, sequenced in a study of PD-1 blockade in classical Hodgkin lymphoma. Using immunoSEQ multiplex PCR, the repertoire was profiled, and TCRdb retains in-frame clones only, with some absent. The sample carries 39,000 or so clones, around 83% recorded once. Every patient had relapsed following autologous stem cell transplantation, and cohorts differed in brentuximab vedotin exposure. The source material was peripheral blood mononuclear cells (PBMCs), sampled before the second cycle of nivolumab. These receptors came from a human donor with classical Hodgkin lymphoma.

The CDR3 spells CASSLATGGSGANVLTF. CDR3 DNA: TGCGCCAGCAGCTTGGCAACCGGGGGGTCCGGGGCCAACGTCCTGACTTTC. This sequence joins TRBV5-1 and TRBJ2-6; 7 positions agree with TRBD2. From germline, CDR1 is SGHRS and CDR2 YFSETQ. The ends lost 0 bases at V and 4 bases at J; junction bases unmatched: 7. The CDR3 runs to 17 residues.

The rearrangement links TRBV25-1 to TRBJ2-1, with TRBD1 identical over 7 bases. The length of the CDR3 is 15 residues. The ends lost 8 bases at V and 3 bases at J; junction bases unmatched: 10. Germline V gene lookup returns CDR1 MGHDK and CDR2 SYGVNS. For the CDR3, the DNA is TGTGCCAGCGCCGCGATGACAGGGAGCTACAATGAGCAGTTCTTC. Protein sequence: CASAAMTGSYNEQFF.

The CDR3 DNA reads TGTGCCAGCAGTCGGCAGAGGCAAGAGACCCAGTACTTC. Translated: CASSRQRQETQYF. The chain couples TRBV28 to TRBJ2-5; no reliable D call. V was cut by 5 bases and J by 2 bases, with 9 bases left in between. Per germline, CDR1 MDHEN and CDR2 SYDVKM. The CDR3 is 13 residues long.

A single count supports this clone. The J gene is TRBJ2-7, the V gene TRBV14; TRBD2 agrees at 9 bases. V lost 2 bases to trimming and J lost 12 bases; unmatched junction nucleotides: 11. The CDR3 sequence is 14 residues long. Germline values: CDR1 SGHDN, CDR2 FVKESK. The CDR3 nucleotides are TGTGCCAGCAGCCAAATGACTAGCGGTGGTTATTGGTACTTC. Residues: CASSQMTSGGYWYF.

V and J are TRBV5-1 and TRBJ2-3; 10 positions agree with TRBD2. CDR1 and CDR2 from the germline V gene are SGHRS and YFSETQ. After removal of 2 bases from V and 1 base from J, the junction contained 7 bases not matched to a gene. The CDR3 has 17 amino acids. DNA for the CDR3: TGCGCCAGCAGCTTCTTCGGCCTAGCGGGGGGCACAGATACGCAGTATTTT. This codes for CASSFFGLAGGTDTQYF.

The chain has TRBV6-1 and TRBJ2-5; maybe TRBD1 (7 bases). Germline CDR1 is MNHNS and CDR2 is SASEGT. V was pared by 5 bases and J by 5 bases, with 18 bases between. This CDR3 contains 15 residues. The CDR3 nucleotides are TGTGCCAGCAGTCCGAGGGACAGCCGGGGGGAGACCCAGTACTTC. Its protein is CASSPRDSRGETQYF.

The chain links TRBV10-3 to TRBJ2-5, with 8 nucleotides matching TRBD1. The CDR3 has 13 amino acids. The V segment lost 5 bases and the J segment 10 bases; nucleotides outside the gene matches: 9. Germline V gene data show CDR1 as ENHRY and CDR2 as SYGVKD. The CDR3 loop reads CAISPGQEFIQYF. The CDR3 DNA reads as TGTGCCATCAGTCCGGGACAGGAGTTTATCCAGTACTTC.

J is TRBJ2-7 and V is TRBV7-6; D is unclear. The germline CDR1 and CDR2 sequences are SGHVS and FNYEAQ. This CDR3 spans 13 amino acids. Trimming took off 0 bases at V and 4 bases at J, with 7 bases between the two ends. The CDR3 coding sequence is TGTGCCAGCAGCTTAGCGCCCACTTACGAGCAGTACTTC. It encodes CASSLAPTYEQYF.

The chain recombines TRBV2 with TRBJ2-7, with 10 bases identical to TRBD1. V was pared by 6 bases and J by 0 bases, with 8 bases of the junction left unmatched. Germline CDR1 reads SNHLY; CDR2 reads FYNNEI. The CDR3 covers 16 residues. The CDR3, as DNA: TGTGCCAGCAGGCCCATGGGACAGGGGAACTCCTACGAGCAGTACTTC. Amino acid sequence: CASRPMGQGNSYEQYF. Variable domain in full (rest from reference TRBV2 and TRBJ2-7): EPEVTQTPSHQVTQMGQEVILRCVPISNHLYFYWYRQILGQKVEFLVSFYNNEISEKSEIFDDQFSVERPDGSNFTLKIRSTKLEDSAMYFCASRPMGQGNSYEQYFGPGTRLTVT.

The CDR3 protein is CASSPQEGGKTEAFF. CDR3 sequence (DNA): TGTGCCAGCAGCCCCCAGGAAGGAGGGAAAACTGAAGCTTTCTTT. The gene calls are TRBV13 and TRBJ1-1; D is undetermined. There are 15 residues in the CDR3. V lost 5 bases and J 5 bases, leaving 18 bases between the germline ends. CDR1 PRHDT and CDR2 FYEKMQ come from the germline V gene (reference sequence).

The rearrangement uses TRBV4-1 and TRBJ1-1; D is undetermined. The CDR3 length is 15 residues. In germline, CDR1 is MGHRA, CDR2 YSYEKL. With 0 bases removed from V and 1 base from J, the gap between germline ends came to 9 bases. CDR3 sequence reads: CASSQDLGRNTEAFF. The CDR3, as DNA: TGCGCCAGCAGCCAAGACTTGGGAAGGAACACTGAAGCTTTCTTT.

The CDR3 nucleotides read TGTGCCAGCAGCGCCGAAGGAGGGAACTACGAGCAGTACTTC. Residues: CASSAEGGNYEQYF. The rearrangement joins TRBV7-9 to TRBJ2-7; possibly TRBD2 for D (6 bases). This CDR3 has 14 residues. The V gene lost 5 bases and the J gene lost 3 bases, with 14 bases spanning the gap. Germline V lookup: CDR1 SEHNR, CDR2 FQNEAQ (reference sequence).

V is TRBV10-3 and J is TRBJ2-1; 11 bases are shared with TRBD2. The CDR3 runs 17 residues. From germline, CDR1 is ENHRY and CDR2 SYGVKD. The J segment lost 3 bases and the V segment lost 6 bases, leaving 10 bases of the junction unmatched. The CDR3 sequence: CAIRPGLAEGVYNEQFF. The DNA of the CDR3 is TGTGCCATCAGACCGGGACTAGCGGAGGGGGTCTACAATGAGCAGTTCTTC.

This sequence joins TRBV11-2 and TRBJ2-1; no clear D. The CDR3 is 13 residues long. V was cut by 4 bases and J by 4 bases, with 8 bases left in between. Germline values: CDR1 SGHAT, CDR2 FQNNGV. The CDR3 bases are TGTGCCAGCAGCTCCGTTTCGTACAATGAGCAGTTCTTC. Protein: CASSSVSYNEQFF.

The V gene is TRBV4-2, the J gene TRBJ2-2, with 8 nucleotides matching TRBD1. V lost 1 base and J lost 6; bases outside the gene matches: 1. The CDR3 runs to 14 residues. Germline CDR1 reads LGHNA; CDR2 reads YNFKEQ. The CDR3 region is CASSQATGAGELFF. CDR3 DNA sequence: TGTGCCAGCAGCCAAGCGACAGGGGCCGGGGAGCTGTTTTTT.

The chain links TRBV29-1 to TRBJ2-5, with D tentatively TRBD1 (6 bases). Germline V gene data show CDR1 as SQVTM and CDR2 as ANQGSEA. The CDR3 runs 11 residues. V was shortened by 7 bases and J by 7 bases, with 13 bases between the two germline ends. CDR3 nucleotide sequence: TGCAGCGCCGAACAGGGACCGACCCAGTACTTC. Its protein product is CSAEQGPTQYF.

This chain links TRBV27 with TRBJ1-6; D gene ambiguous. Trimming stripped 2 bases from V and 7 bases from J, with 9 bases between. The CDR3 spans 14 residues. CDR1 and CDR2 (germline): MNHEY, SMNVEV (reference sequence). CDR3 in DNA: TGTGCCAGCAGTTTACGGGTCACAAATTCACCCCTCCACTTT. Translated: CASSLRVTNSPLHF.

The CDR3 region has the DNA TGTGCCAGCAGCTTGAGGGGTAGCGGGGGGGCCACTGAGCAGTTCTTC. This encodes CASSLRGSGGATEQFF. This chain links TRBV7-2 with TRBJ2-1; 11 bases map to TRBD2. Germline CDR1 SGHTA, CDR2 FQGNSA. The CDR3 runs to 16 residues. The ends lost 3 bases at V and 9 bases at J; junction bases unmatched: 10.

The chain carries TRBV6-5 and TRBJ2-6, with D possibly TRBD1 on 6 matching bases. Per germline, CDR1 MNHEY and CDR2 SVGAGI. The CDR3 is 14 amino acids. Trimming took 7 bases from V and 4 from J, leaving 11 bases between them. Here the CDR3 DNA reads TGTGCCAGCAAACAGGGTACCGGGGCCAACGTCCTGACTTTC. Translating it yields CASKQGTGANVLTF.

The chain is built from TRBV9 and TRBJ1-2; D may be TRBD1 (5 bases). Germline CDR1 is SGDLS and CDR2 is YYNGEE. CDR3 length: 13 amino acids. Trimming cost V 0 bases and J 8 bases, with 11 bases left between them. In DNA, the CDR3 is TGTGCCAGCAGCGTAGACGGGGCGGGCGGCTACACCTTC. Amino acids: CASSVDGAGGYTF.

The CDR3 region is CASSLALVETQYF. In nucleotides, the CDR3 is TGTGCCAGCAGCTTGGCTTTGGTGGAGACCCAGTACTTC. This rearrangement joins TRBV5-8 to TRBJ2-5; D not certain. The V end was cut by 0 bases, the J end by 5 bases, with 8 bases between. The CDR3 spans 13 residues. From germline, CDR1 is SGHTS and CDR2 YDEGEE.

The genes are TRBV19 and TRBJ1-4, with 8 positions matching TRBD1. The CDR3 consists of 14 residues. Germline loops: CDR1 LNHDA, CDR2 SQIVND (reference sequence). Losses at the gene ends were 6 bases for V and 10 bases for J; bases not matched to a gene: 10. The CDR3 DNA sequence: TGTGCCAGTAGACCCGGACAGGGCCAAGGAAAACTGTTTTTT. Translated, it gives CASRPGQGQGKLFF.

V and J are TRBV19 and TRBJ2-2; unclear D gene. In germline, CDR1 is LNHDA, CDR2 SQIVND (reference sequence). The V gene lost 4 bases and the J gene lost 3 bases, with 12 bases spanning the gap. There are 15 residues in the CDR3. Here the CDR3 reads CASSKGGAHTGELFF. The CDR3 DNA follows: TGTGCCAGTAGTAAGGGTGGCGCCCACACCGGGGAGCTGTTTTTT.

This chain joins TRBV28 and TRBJ1-1; D is ambiguous. Germline V gene lookup returns CDR1 MDHEN and CDR2 SYDVKM. V shed 8 bases and J shed 1 base, with 11 bases lying between them. There are 13 residues in the CDR3. The CDR3 here is CASGREPNTEAFF. CDR3 sequence (DNA): TGTGCCAGCGGAAGGGAGCCGAACACTGAAGCTTTCTTT.

This clone has just one count. The chain carries TRBV14 and TRBJ2-3, with D uncertain. CDR3 length: 16 residues. The germline V gene has CDR1 SGHDN and CDR2 FVKESK. The V gene lost 4 bases and the J gene lost 0 bases, with 14 bases spanning the gap. The CDR3 region is CASSRGDYASTDTQYF. The CDR3 nucleotides are TGTGCCAGCAGCCGTGGGGATTACGCTAGCACAGATACGCAGTATTTT. The whole variable domain, filled in from reference TRBV14 and TRBJ2-3, reads EAGVTQFPSHSVIEKGQTVTLRCDPISGHDNLYWYRRVMGKEIKFLLHFVKESKQDESGMPNNRFLAERTGGTYSTLKVQPAELEDSGVYFCASSRGDYASTDTQYFGPGTRLTVL.

The rearrangement uses TRBV12-5 and TRBJ2-1, with a possible D match to TRBD2 (5 bases). Germline V gene lookup returns CDR1 LGHNT and CDR2 FRNRAP. The CDR3 length is 20 residues. The V end was cut by 2 bases, the J end by 0 bases, with 23 bases between. CDR3 sequence (DNA): TGTGCTAGTGGTTTGTCATTCTTGGGGTCGGGAATTAGCTCCTACAATGAGCAGTTCTTC. It specifies CASGLSFLGSGISSYNEQFF.

This chain joins TRBV12-5 and TRBJ2-5; 9 bases fit TRBD2. Trimming cost V 2 bases and J 4 bases; bases outside gene matches: 11. Germline values: CDR1 LGHNT, CDR2 FRNRAP. This CDR3 has 17 residues. The CDR3: CASGLTTSGAARETQYF. CDR3 in DNA: TGTGCTAGTGGTTTGACGACTAGCGGAGCCGCTAGAGAGACCCAGTACTTC.

Here the CDR3 DNA reads TGTGCCAGCGGACGGGACAGCCAAGAGACCCAGTACTTC. Its protein product is CASGRDSQETQYF. V usage is TRBV2 and J usage is TRBJ2-5; 7 bases line up with TRBD1. Germline trimming cut 8 bases from V and 1 base from J; bases unmatched to any gene: 4. Germline CDR1 reads SNHLY; CDR2 reads FYNNEI. The CDR3 has 13 residues.

As to this clone: Sequence at one end of the junction differs from germline and may be a read error. This rearrangement joins TRBV6-1 to TRBJ1-5; weak D call: TRBD1 (6 bases). CDR1 and CDR2 (germline): MNHNS, SASEGT. This CDR3 contains 15 residues. The CDR3 is CASNEEASGVQPQHF. Written as DNA, the CDR3 is TGTGCCAGCAATGAAGAGGCATCAGGGGTTCAGCCCCAGCATTTT.

V and J are TRBV9 and TRBJ2-2; D uncertain. V lost 3 bases and J 0 bases, leaving 9 bases between the germline ends. This CDR3 is built from 15 residues. Germline V CDR1 and CDR2: SGDLS, YYNGEE. CDR3 residues: CASSERTSNTGELFF. In DNA, the CDR3 is TGTGCCAGCAGCGAAAGGACGTCGAACACCGGGGAGCTGTTTTTT.

The chain links TRBV11-2 to TRBJ2-3, with 8 bases lining up with TRBD2. The ends lost 1 base at V and 1 base at J; junction bases unmatched: 1. The CDR3 is made up of 15 amino acids. Germline CDR1 reads SGHAT; CDR2 reads FQNNGV. The CDR3 bases are TGTGCCAGCAGCTTAGGGCGGGGGGGCACAGATACGCAGTATTTT. It specifies CASSLGRGGTDTQYF. The full variable domain, completed using reference TRBV11-2 and TRBJ2-3, is EAGVAQSPRYKIIEKRQSVAFWCNPISGHATLYWYQQILGQGPKLLIQFQNNGVVDDSQLPKDRFSAERLKGVDSTLKIQPAKLEDSAVYLCASSLGRGGTDTQYFGPGTRLTVL.